Listed below are T cell receptor beta chains from one sample, sequenced in a study of T cell changes during pregnancy in multiple sclerosis. The table came from immunoSEQ multiplex PCR; TCRdb's copy has only in-frame clones and leaves some out. This table holds tens of thousands of clones, roughly nine tenths found once. The specimen was peripheral blood, collected before pregnancy. These TCRs come from a female donor with multiple sclerosis, enrolled in a pregnancy study. Each CDR3 is given with its conserved first and last residue. A D gene is named only where the DNA matches it firmly. Clone size is shown for a subset of rows, as once, few, many or a class of expanded clone.

clone_size | d_call | j_call | v_call | cdr3_aa | cdr3_nt
once | TRBD1 | TRBJ1-5 | TRBV7-3 | CASSLTGGGNQPQHF | TGTGCCAGCAGCCTAACAGGGGGCGGCAATCAGCCCCAGCATTTT
once | TRBD2 | TRBJ2-3 | TRBV6-4 | CASSLAGGSTDTQYF | TGTGCCAGCTCTCTAGCGGGGGGTAGCACAGATACGCAGTATTTT
NA | TRBD2 | TRBJ2-7 | TRBV27 | CASSAAGGSYEQYF | TGTGCCAGCAGCGCCGCGGGGGGCTCCTACGAGCAGTACTTC
NA | NA | TRBJ2-7 | TRBV7-6 | CASSPRGASYEQYF | TGTGCCAGCAGCCCACGGGGGGCATCCTACGAGCAGTACTTC
once | NA | TRBJ2-7 | TRBV19 | CASSIGGGRAYYEQYF | TGTGCCAGTAGTATAGGCGGAGGCAGAGCTTACTACGAGCAGTACTTC
once | NA | TRBJ2-4 | TRBV30 | CAWSNRGIQYF | TGTGCCTGGAGTAACCGGGGCATTCAGTACTTC
NA | TRBD1 | TRBJ2-1 | TRBV25-1 | CASMGQGSSYNEQFF | TGTGCCAGCATGGGACAGGGGAGCTCCTACAATGAGCAGTTCTTC
once | TRBD1 | TRBJ2-6 | TRBV2 | CASRTGTGFNVKAGANVLTF | TGTGCCAGCAGGACCGGGACAGGGTTTAATGTAAAGGCTGGGGCCAACGTCCTGACTTTC
NA | TRBD1 | TRBJ2-2 | TRBV11-2 | CASSMTGVGELFF | TGTGCCAGCAGCATGACAGGGGTCGGGGAGCTGTTTTTT
NA | TRBD2 | TRBJ2-1 | TRBV11-3 | CASSWNRPGLAAHNEQFF | TGTGCCAGCAGCTGGAATCGACCGGGACTAGCGGCACACAATGAGCAGTTCTTC